These T cell receptor beta chains were read from a single sample in a study of CD8 T cells in ankylosing spondylitis. TCRdb reanalysed the 5' RACE reads using MiXCR and keeps one entry per CDR3 protein. The sample carries 300,000 to 400,000 distinct CDR3 sequences, approximately 15% recorded once. Sequencing was performed on blood, either unsorted or a sorted T cell fraction (not recorded which). These receptors were taken from a male donor with ankylosing spondylitis or in good health (not recorded which). Both conserved end residues are part of each CDR3. A D gene is named only where the DNA matches it firmly. Clone size, where shown, is once, few, many, or a class for clones that have expanded.

j_call | d_call | clone_size | v_call | cdr3_aa | cdr3_nt
TRBJ2-7 | . | few | TRBV15 | CATSRNSEASYEQYF | TGTGCCACCAGCAGGAATAGCGAAGCCTCCTACGAGCAGTACTTC
TRBJ1-3 | . | . | TRBV12-3/TRBV12-4 | CASRVGGSSGNTIYF | TGTGCCAGCAGGGTGGGGGGATCCTCTGGAAACACCATATATTTT
TRBJ2-1 | TRBD2 | . | TRBV6-1 | CASRHTSGTRIKQFF | TGTGCCAGCAGACACACTAGCGGGACCCGCATTAAGCAGTTCTTC
TRBJ2-5 | . | . | TRBV6-2/TRBV6-3 | CASSNNQETQYF | TGTGCCAGCAGTAACAACCAAGAGACCCAGTACTTC
TRBJ2-7 | TRBD1 | . | TRBV12-3/TRBV12-4 | CASSLRGQGADEQYF | TGTGCCAGCAGTCTACGTGGACAGGGGGCTGACGAGCAGTACTTC
TRBJ1-2 | TRBD1 | many | TRBV3-1 | CASSPGTGGHYGYTF | TGTGCCAGCAGCCCCGGGACAGGGGGCCACTATGGCTACACCTTC
TRBJ1-2 | TRBD1 | many | TRBV10-3 | CAISTRDSNNYGYTF | TGTGCCATCAGTACCCGGGACAGTAACAACTATGGCTACACCTTC
TRBJ2-2 | . | . | TRBV19 | CASSPGVAASTGELFF | TGTGCCAGTAGTCCGGGAGTGGCCGCCTCGACCGGGGAGCTGTTTTTT
TRBJ2-7 | . | few | TRBV10-1 | CASRDFQGPYEQYF | TGCGCCAGCAGGGACTTCCAAGGCCCCTACGAGCAGTACTTC
TRBJ1-2 | . | . | TRBV4-1 | CASSQDPGKNYGYTF | TGCGCCAGCAGCCAAGACCCAGGGAAAAACTATGGCTACACCTTC
TRBJ1-2 | . | few | TRBV4-1 | CASSQATDNYGYTF | TGCGCCAGCAGCCAAGCTACAGATAACTATGGCTACACCTTC
TRBJ2-7 | TRBD1 | . | TRBV15 | CATSRARGLDEQYF | TGTGCCACCAGCAGAGCCAGGGGGCTGGACGAGCAGTACTTC
TRBJ2-7 | TRBD2 | . | TRBV5-5 | CASSLGREGSYEQYF | TGTGCCAGCAGCTTGGGCAGGGAGGGATCCTACGAGCAGTACTTC
TRBJ1-2 | . | . | TRBV25-1 | CASKGPLGGYTF | TGTGCCAGCAAAGGGCCACTCGGAGGCTACACCTTC
TRBJ2-1 | TRBD2 | . | TRBV3-1 | CASSRAGGGYNEQFF | TGTGCCAGCAGCCGGGCGGGCGGGGGATATAATGAGCAGTTCTTC
TRBJ2-1 | . | many | TRBV24-1 | CATSDSTSDNEQFF | TGTGCCACCAGTGATTCCACCAGCGACAATGAGCAGTTCTTC
TRBJ2-7 | . | few | TRBV5-1 | CASSSLTASYEQYF | TGCGCCAGCAGCTCCCTCACGGCTTCCTACGAGCAGTACTTC
TRBJ2-7 | TRBD2 | . | TRBV7-9 | CASSFSGSAREQYF | TGTGCCAGCAGCTTTAGCGGGAGTGCGCGCGAGCAGTACTTC
TRBJ2-2 | . | . | TRBV11-2 | CASSFSGVSSGELFF | TGTGCCAGCAGCTTTTCAGGGGTTAGTTCCGGGGAGCTGTTTTTT
TRBJ1-1 | TRBD1 | few | TRBV5-1 | CASSLSPTGAGTEAFF | TGCGCCAGCAGCCTTTCCCCCACAGGGGCGGGCACTGAAGCTTTCTTT
TRBJ1-1 | . | . | TRBV18 | CASSPSRVATEAFF | TGTGCCAGCTCACCATCAAGGGTGGCCACTGAAGCTTTCTTT
TRBJ2-7 | TRBD1 | many | TRBV5-1 | CASSLGDRTSSGEQYF | TGCGCCAGCAGCTTGGGGGACAGGACCTCATCGGGCGAGCAGTACTTC
TRBJ2-1 | TRBD2 | . | TRBV5-1 | CASSLVAGESYNEQFF | TGCGCCAGCAGCTTGGTAGCGGGAGAATCCTACAATGAGCAGTTCTTC
TRBJ1-6 | . | . | TRBV10-3 | CAISEVNSPLHF | TGTGCCATCAGTGAAGTCAATTCACCCCTCCACTTT
TRBJ2-1 | . | few | TRBV6-1 | CASSEWRARGNEQFF | TGTGCCAGCAGTGAATGGAGGGCCAGAGGAAATGAGCAGTTCTTC
TRBJ2-3 | . | many | TRBV11-3 | CASSLDPGSTDTQYF | TGTGCCAGCAGCTTAGATCCCGGGAGCACAGATACGCAGTATTTT
TRBJ2-5 | . | many | TRBV10-3 | CAINAEGGETQYF | TGTGCCATAAATGCGGAGGGAGGAGAGACCCAGTACTTC
TRBJ2-5 | . | . | TRBV29-1 | CSVKAAQETQYF | TGCAGCGTTAAAGCGGCCCAAGAGACCCAGTACTTC
TRBJ2-5 | . | few | TRBV12-3/TRBV12-4 | CANMLGEKTQYF | TGTGCCAACATGTTGGGGGAAAAGACCCAGTACTTC
TRBJ2-1 | . | few | TRBV11-2 | CASSTWGRTRSNEQFF | TGTGCCAGCTCGACTTGGGGGAGGACGAGATCCAATGAGCAGTTCTTC
TRBJ2-2 | . | . | TRBV4-1 | CASSQDGSPGGTGELFF | TGCGCCAGCAGCCAAGACGGCTCCCCTGGAGGTACCGGGGAGCTGTTTTTT
TRBJ1-1 | TRBD1 | . | TRBV11-3 | CASSHAGGRGPTEAFF | TGTGCCAGCAGCCACGCAGGGGGCAGAGGGCCCACTGAAGCTTTCTTT
TRBJ2-1 | TRBD2 | . | TRBV5-1 | CASSLASGGADEQFF | TGCGCCAGCAGCTTGGCTAGCGGGGGGGCCGATGAGCAGTTCTTC
TRBJ2-1 | . | . | TRBV5-1 | CASSPGDRNFGNEQFF | TGCGCCAGCAGCCCCGGGGACCGAAATTTTGGCAATGAGCAGTTCTTC
TRBJ1-1 | TRBD1 | many | TRBV5-1 | CASSIDRGGTEAFF | TGCGCCAGCAGCATCGACAGGGGTGGGACTGAAGCTTTCTTT
TRBJ2-7 | TRBD1 | . | TRBV5-1 | CASSLNTGQGATYEQYF | TGCGCCAGCAGCCTAAATACGGGACAGGGTGCGACCTACGAGCAGTACTTC
TRBJ1-2 | . | . | TRBV30 | CAWSRGGYGYTF | TGTGCCTGGAGTCGGGGAGGCTATGGCTACACCTTC
TRBJ2-7 | TRBD2 | . | TRBV4-1 | CASSPTSGRALDEQCF | TGCGCCAGCAGCCCCACTAGCGGGAGGGCCTTGGACGAGCAGTGCTTC
TRBJ2-7 | . | few | TRBV27 | CASSTRVNHYEQYF | TGTGCCAGCAGTACCAGGGTGAATCACTACGAGCAGTACTTC
TRBJ2-6 | . | . | TRBV6-2/TRBV6-3 | CASSYKSAQGWFSGANVLTF | TGTGCCAGCAGTTACAAATCGGCACAGGGCTGGTTCTCTGGGGCCAACGTCCTGACTTTC
TRBJ2-3 | TRBD1 | . | TRBV9 | CASSVGGQGMDTQYF | TGTGCCAGCAGCGTAGGCGGACAGGGTATGGATACGCAGTATTTT